This TCR beta chain was sequenced during a study of graft-versus-host responses after intestinal transplantation. Study background: Every recipient underwent anti-thymocyte globulin induction, then tacrolimus and steroids for roughly 3 years.

Concerning this clone: The antigen remains unidentified.

Assay used: immunoSEQ multiplex PCR; TCRdb lists only in-frame clones, some missing. The profile shows over 75,000 clones, 85% to 95% of them singletons. The CDR3 runs to 14 residues. V shed 1 base and J 9 bases; nucleotides not matched to a gene: 8. Per the germline V gene, CDR1 is GTSNPN and CDR2 is SVGIG (reference sequence). Study results and caveats: GvH clones surfaced in recipient marrow, some emerging earlier in ileum or blood.

This chain joins TRBV30 and TRBJ2-1; 8 bases are shared with TRBD1. The sequenced sample was unstimulated CD8+ T cells sorted from spleen or lymph node cells, obtained before transplant. This clonotype was sampled from a human donor who was the organ donor for an intestinal transplant. The CDR3 is CAWSAGTGHSEQFF. Here the CDR3 DNA reads TGTGCCTGGAGTGCCGGGACAGGTCATTCTGAGCAGTTCTTC.